This TCR beta chain emerged from a study of CXCR3-negative and CXCR3-positive naive CD8 T cells (dated by TCRdb to the late 2010s). Background for the entire study: In total, some 140 million TRB reads were obtained, or roughly 1.5 +/- 0.3 million reads per library. Data from 11 donors, pooled across two independent experiments, went into the diversity and physicochemical repertoire analyses. TRBV-TRBJ cluster analysis included naive subsets from roughly 5 donors and memory cells from 3 donors. Results the study describes overall, beyond this receptor: Repertoire diversity was comparably high in both naive subsets but much lower in memory CD8+ T cells. Within the same donor, TRBV-TRBJ usage looked similar between naive CXCR3-negative and CXCR3-positive cells, but memory cells had distinct patterns. Because CXCR3 expression was partially decreased after cryopreservation, freshly isolated PBMCs were used for most assays. Because surface CD5, which is linked to self-reactivity in mice, was comparable between the naive subsets, TCR interaction strength was also inferred from TRB CDR3 physicochemical properties. Compared with CXCR3-negative naive cells, CXCR3-positive naive cells had TRB CDR3s with higher hydrophobicity (lower Kidera factor 4), lower energy, and higher strength and volume indices.

Each CD8+ T cell subset was flow-sorted in triplicate, with over 250,000 cells per subset placed directly into RLT lysis buffer. Naive CD8+ T cells were defined stringently as CD45RO-CCR7+CD27+CD95- to exclude memory contaminants. Peripheral blood mononuclear cells were isolated from buffy coats using standard density gradient centrifugation. A FACSAria III was used to flow-sort naive CD8+ T cells into CXCR3-negative and CXCR3-positive populations. Total RNA was extracted from sorted cells with an RNeasy Mini Kit. For sequencing, a NextSeq 550 was employed. The Human TCR Profiling Kit (MiLaboratory) was used to prepare UMI-labeled 5' RACE TRB cDNA libraries. The full amount of extracted RNA was used for cDNA synthesis, and the full amount of resulting cDNA was used for PCR amplification. The libraries were made side by side, with each library going through the same number of PCR cycles. From the authors' description of their analysis: With a requirement of at least two reads per UMI, MIGEC and MiXCR extracted about 53,000 +/- 9,400 unique UMI-labeled TRB cDNA molecules per library. An average of around 40,000 +/- 10,000 functional in-frame TRB CDR3 nucleotide clonotypes without stop codons was found per library. After downsampling to 5000 UMI-labeled TRB molecules per sample, diversity metrics such as normalized Shannon-Wiener and Chao1 were calculated in VDJtools. VDJtools computed clonotype-size-weighted physicochemical properties of the central five CDR3 residues: interaction energy, strength, volume and Kidera factor 4. Following TCRdb reprocessing, every CDR3 protein sequence forms one entry, and DNA is not provided. The V and J calls and clone size come from TCRdb's table, not from the authors' own analysis. The sample table on file contains over 150,000 distinct CDR3 sequences. The ten largest make up approximately 0.5% of the sample.

From cysteine to phenylalanine, the CDR3 is 16 amino acids long. Only the protein is available. CDR1 MNHEY and CDR2 SVGAGI are derived from the germline V gene. A remark on this clonotype: The antigen it binds to is not known.

The chain was built from TRBV6-5 and TRBJ2-1; with no DNA, the TCRdb D assignment of TRBD2 cannot be verified. The source is a human donor in good health. Some clones in this sample may be carry-over from other donors' samples. Sequences were obtained from naive CXCR3+ CD8+ T cells from blood. The cell subset or site label on this specimen signifies: CD45RO-CCR7+CD27+CD95- naive CD8+ T cells expressing CXCR3 (TNR3+). The CDR3 protein sequence reads: CASSDSVGGVYNEQFF.